This T cell receptor beta chain was captured in a study of cytomegalovirus exposure and HLA in healthy donors. The PCR employed 60 Vbeta primers together with 13 Jbeta primers. Sequenced by immunoSEQ multiplex PCR; TCRdb stores in-frame clones only, minus some. Counted here are over 130,000 clones, nearly 90% occurring once; the ten biggest clones make up around 0.54%. The CDR3 loop spans 13 amino acids. Trimming cost V 5 bases and J 5 bases, with 11 bases left between them. The germline CDR1 and CDR2 sequences are SGHNT and YENEEA. The chain recombines TRBV11-3 with TRBJ2-3; D gene uncertain. The sample comprised PBMCs. This TCR was sampled from a woman aged 40-49 years in good health and CMV-seronegative. The CDR3 DNA reads as TGTGCCAGCAGCCATAGATCCCTAGATACGCAGTATTTT. Amino acid sequence: CASSHRSLDTQYF. Based on the CDR3 plus reference TRBV11-3 and TRBJ2-3, the full variable domain is EAGVVQSPRYKIIEKKQPVAFWCNPISGHNTLYWYLQNLGQGPELLIRYENEEAVDDSQLPKDRFSAERLKGVDSTLKIQPAELGDSAVYLCASSHRSLDTQYFGPGTRLTVL.